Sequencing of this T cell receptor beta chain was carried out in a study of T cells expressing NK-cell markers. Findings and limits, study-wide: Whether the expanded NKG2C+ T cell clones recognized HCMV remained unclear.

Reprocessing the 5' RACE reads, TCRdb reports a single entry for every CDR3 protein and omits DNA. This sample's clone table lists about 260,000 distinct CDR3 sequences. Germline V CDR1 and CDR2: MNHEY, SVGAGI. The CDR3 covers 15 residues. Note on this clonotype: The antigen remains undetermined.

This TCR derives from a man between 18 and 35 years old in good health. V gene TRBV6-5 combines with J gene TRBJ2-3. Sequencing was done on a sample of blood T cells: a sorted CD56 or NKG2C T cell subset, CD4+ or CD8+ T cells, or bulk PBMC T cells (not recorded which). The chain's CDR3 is CASSYSMDLEHTQYF.